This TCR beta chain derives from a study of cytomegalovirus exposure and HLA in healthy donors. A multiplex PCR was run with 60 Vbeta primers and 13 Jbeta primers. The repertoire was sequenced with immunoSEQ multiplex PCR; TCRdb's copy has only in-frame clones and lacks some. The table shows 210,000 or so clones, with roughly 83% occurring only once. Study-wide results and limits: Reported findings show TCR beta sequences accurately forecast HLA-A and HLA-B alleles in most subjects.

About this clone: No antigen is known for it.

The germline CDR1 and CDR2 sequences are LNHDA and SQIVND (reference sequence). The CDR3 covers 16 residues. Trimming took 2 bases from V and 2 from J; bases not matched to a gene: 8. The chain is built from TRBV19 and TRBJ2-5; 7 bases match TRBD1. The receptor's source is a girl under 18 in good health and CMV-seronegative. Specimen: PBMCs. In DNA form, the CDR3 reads TGTGCCAGTAGTATAACACACAGGGGACCTCAAGAGACCCAGTACTTC. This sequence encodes CASSITHRGPQETQYF.